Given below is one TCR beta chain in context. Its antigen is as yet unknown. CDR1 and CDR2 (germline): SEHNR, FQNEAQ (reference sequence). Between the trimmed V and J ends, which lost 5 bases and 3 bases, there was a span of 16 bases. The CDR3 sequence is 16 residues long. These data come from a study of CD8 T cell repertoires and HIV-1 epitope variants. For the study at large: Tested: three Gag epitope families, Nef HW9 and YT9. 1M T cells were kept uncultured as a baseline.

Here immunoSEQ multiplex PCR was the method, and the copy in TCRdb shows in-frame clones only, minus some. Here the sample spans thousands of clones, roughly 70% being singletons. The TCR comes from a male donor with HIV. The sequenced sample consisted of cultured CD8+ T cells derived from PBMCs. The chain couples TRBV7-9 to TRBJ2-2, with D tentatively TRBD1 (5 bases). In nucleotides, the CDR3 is TGTGCCAGCAGCCACATTAAGGGGCGCGACACCGGGGAGCTGTTTTTT. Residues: CASSHIKGRDTGELFF. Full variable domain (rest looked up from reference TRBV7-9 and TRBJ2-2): DTGVSQNPRHKITKRGQNVTFRCDPISEHNRLYWYRQTLGQGPEFLTYFQNEAQLEKSRLLSDRFSAERPKGSFSTLEIQRTEQGDSAMYLCASSHIKGRDTGELFFGEGSRLTVL.